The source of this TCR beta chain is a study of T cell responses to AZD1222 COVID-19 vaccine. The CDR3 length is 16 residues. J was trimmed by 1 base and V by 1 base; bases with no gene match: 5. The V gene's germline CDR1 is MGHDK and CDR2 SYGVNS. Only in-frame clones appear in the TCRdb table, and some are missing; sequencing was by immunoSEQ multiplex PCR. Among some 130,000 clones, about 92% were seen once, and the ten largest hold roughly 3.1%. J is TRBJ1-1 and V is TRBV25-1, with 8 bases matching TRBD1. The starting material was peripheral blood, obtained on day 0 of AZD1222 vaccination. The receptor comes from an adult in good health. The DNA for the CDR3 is TGTGCCAGCAGTGAATTGCCCGGGACAGGGAACACTGAAGCTTTCTTT. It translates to CASSELPGTGNTEAFF.